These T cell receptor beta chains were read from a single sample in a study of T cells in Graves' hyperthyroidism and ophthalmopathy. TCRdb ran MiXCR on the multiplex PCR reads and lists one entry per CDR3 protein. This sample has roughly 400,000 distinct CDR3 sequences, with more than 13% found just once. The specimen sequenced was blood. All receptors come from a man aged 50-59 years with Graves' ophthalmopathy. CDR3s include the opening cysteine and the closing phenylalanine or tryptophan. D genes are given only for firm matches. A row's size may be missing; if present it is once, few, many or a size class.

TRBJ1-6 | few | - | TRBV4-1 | CASSQGQAPSPLHF | TGCGCCAGCAGCCAAGGGCAGGCCCCTTCACCCCTCCACTTT
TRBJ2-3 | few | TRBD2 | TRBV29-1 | CSVILAGVSTDTQYF | TGCAGCGTTATACTAGCGGGGGTTAGCACAGATACGCAGTATTTT
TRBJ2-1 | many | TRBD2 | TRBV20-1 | CSARGSTSGRLNEQFF | TGCAGTGCTAGAGGGAGTACTAGCGGGAGATTAAATGAGCAGTTCTTC
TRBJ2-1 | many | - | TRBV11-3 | CASSLVGGYNEQFF | TGTGCCAGCAGCTTAGTTGGCGGTTACAATGAGCAGTTCTTC
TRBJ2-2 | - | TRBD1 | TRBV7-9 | CASSFTGGGTGELFF | TGTGCCAGCAGTTTTACAGGGGGCGGCACCGGGGAGCTGTTTTTT
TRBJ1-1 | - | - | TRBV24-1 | CATSDFRNTEAFF | TGTGCCACCAGTGATTTCAGGAACACTGAAGCTTTCTTT
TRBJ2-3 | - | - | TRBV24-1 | CATSGGEISTDTQYF | TGTGCCACCAGTGGCGGAGAGATTAGCACAGATACGCAGTATTTT
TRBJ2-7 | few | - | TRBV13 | CASSLVQSGGGEQYF | TGTGCCAGCAGCTTAGTTCAGTCGGGGGGCGGCGAGCAGTACTTC
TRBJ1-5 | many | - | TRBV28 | CASTEGRPDRAPQHF | TGTGCCAGCACCGAAGGGCGGCCTGACCGAGCACCCCAGCATTTT
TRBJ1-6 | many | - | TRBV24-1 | CATRRDANSPLHF | TGTGCCACCCGCCGGGACGCTAATTCACCCCTCCACTTT
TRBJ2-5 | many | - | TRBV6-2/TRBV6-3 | CASSPQGEETQYF | TGTGCCAGCAGCCCCCAGGGAGAAGAGACCCAGTACTTC
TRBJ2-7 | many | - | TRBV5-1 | CASSFTGQSGGVQYF | TGCGCCAGCAGCTTCACTGGACAGTCCGGCGGGGTGCAGTACTTC
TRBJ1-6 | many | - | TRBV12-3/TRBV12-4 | CASSWGADNSPLHF | TGTGCCAGCAGTTGGGGGGCAGATAATTCACCCCTCCACTTT
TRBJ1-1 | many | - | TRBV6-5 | CASSYSSANTEAFF | TGTGCCAGCAGTTACTCCTCCGCGAACACTGAAGCTTTCTTT
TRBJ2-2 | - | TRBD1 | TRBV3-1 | CASSFSTGANTGELFF | TGTGCCAGCAGTTTTAGTACAGGGGCGAACACCGGGGAGCTGTTTTTT
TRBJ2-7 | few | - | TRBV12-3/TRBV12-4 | CASSGTAIYEQYF | TGTGCCAGCAGCGGAACAGCCATCTACGAGCAGTACTTC
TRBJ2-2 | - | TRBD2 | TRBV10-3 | CAISATSGRLNTGELFF | TGTGCCATCAGTGCTACTAGCGGGAGATTGAACACCGGGGAGCTGTTTTTT
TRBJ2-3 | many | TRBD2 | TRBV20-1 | CSASLGAGLGTDTQYF | TGCAGTGCTAGTCTGGGAGCGGGATTGGGCACAGATACGCAGTATTTT
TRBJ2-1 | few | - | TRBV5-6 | CASAPQTGWDNEQFF | TGTGCCAGCGCCCCCCAAACGGGATGGGACAATGAGCAGTTCTTC
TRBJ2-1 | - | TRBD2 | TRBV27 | CASRKTSGNYNEQFF | TGTGCCAGCAGAAAAACTAGCGGGAACTACAATGAGCAGTTCTTC
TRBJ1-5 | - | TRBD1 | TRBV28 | CASSLHEGQRFRQPQHF | TGTGCCAGCAGTTTACACGAGGGACAGCGTTTTCGACAGCCCCAGCATTTT
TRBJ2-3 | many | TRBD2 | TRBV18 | CASSPGNLADTDTQYF | TGTGCCAGCTCACCAGGGAACCTAGCGGACACAGATACGCAGTATTTT
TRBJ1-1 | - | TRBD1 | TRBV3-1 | CASSPTGGPMNTEAFF | TGTGCCAGCAGCCCGACAGGGGGCCCTATGAACACTGAAGCTTTCTTT
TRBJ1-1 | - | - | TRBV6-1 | CAISRGVTEAFF | TGTGCCATTTCGCGGGGCGTCACTGAAGCTTTCTTT
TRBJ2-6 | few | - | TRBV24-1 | CATSDPLGQISGANVLTF | TGTGCCACCAGTGACCCGCTCGGACAGATCTCTGGGGCCAACGTCCTGACTTTC
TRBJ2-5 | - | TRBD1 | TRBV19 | CASSRQGADEETQYF | TGTGCCAGTAGTAGGCAGGGGGCGGACGAAGAGACCCAGTACTTC